The entry below describes one TCR beta chain. Its antigen is not known. This record comes from a study of cytomegalovirus exposure and HLA in healthy donors. Study results and caveats: What was likely a sequencing artifact was a cluster of highly shared sequence variants.

The study ran its PCR with 60 Vbeta and 13 Jbeta primers. Measured with immunoSEQ multiplex PCR; TCRdb has only the in-frame clones, and not every one. The top ten hold roughly 0.095% of the sample, which has about 200,000 clones, approximately 83% seen once. The V segment lost 4 bases and the J segment 6 bases; nucleotides outside the gene matches: 4. This CDR3 has 15 residues. CDR1 and CDR2 (germline): MNHEY, SMNVEV (reference sequence). This TCR came from a boy between 2 and 10 years old in good health and CMV-seronegative. Sample: PBMCs. The V gene is TRBV27, the J gene TRBJ2-1; TRBD2 agrees at 12 bases. CDR3 nucleotide sequence: TGTGCCAGCAGTTCTAGCGGGGGGGGCATCAATGAGCAGTTCTTC. Protein: CASSSSGGGINEQFF.